The T cell receptor beta chain under discussion was sequenced for a study of blood T cell repertoires in COVID-19. Looked up from germline, CDR1 is LNHDA and CDR2 is SQIVND (reference sequence). With 1 base removed from V and 8 bases from J, the gap between germline ends came to 10 bases. The CDR3 sequence is 13 residues long. Sequenced by immunoSEQ multiplex PCR; TCRdb stores in-frame clones only, minus some. The table lists under 300,000 clones, 70% to 75% of them singletons. Sequenced input: peripheral blood. V is TRBV19 and J is TRBJ2-3; maybe TRBD2 (6 bases). The source is a woman older than 75 with acute or convalescent COVID-19. The chain's CDR3 is CASSIGAAGTQYF. CDR3 in DNA: TGTGCCAGTAGTATAGGGGCAGCGGGTACGCAGTATTTT.